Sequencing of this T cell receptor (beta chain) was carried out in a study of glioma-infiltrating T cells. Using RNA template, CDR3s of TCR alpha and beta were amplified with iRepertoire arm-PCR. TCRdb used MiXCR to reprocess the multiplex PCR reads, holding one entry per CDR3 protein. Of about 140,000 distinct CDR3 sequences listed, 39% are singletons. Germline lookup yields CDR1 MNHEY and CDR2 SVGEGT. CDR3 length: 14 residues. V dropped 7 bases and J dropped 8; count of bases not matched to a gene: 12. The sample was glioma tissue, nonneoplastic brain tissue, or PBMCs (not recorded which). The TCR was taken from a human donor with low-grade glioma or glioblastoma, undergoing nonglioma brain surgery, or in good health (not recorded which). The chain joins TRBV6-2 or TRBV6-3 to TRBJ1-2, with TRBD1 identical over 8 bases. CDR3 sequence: CASTFHPTGEGYTF. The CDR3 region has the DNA TGTGCCAGCACCTTCCATCCGACAGGGGAAGGCTACACCTTC.